This T cell receptor beta chain emerged from a study of beta chain features in type 1 diabetes. Notes on the study in general: Type 1 diabetes patients had TCRB CDR3s that were shorter (moderately but significantly so) in all four CD4+ subsets. The study left unresolved whether HLA type influences TCRB rearrangement. Because the template was cDNA, high-expressing cells might be over-represented.

The entirety of the isolated RNA underwent reverse transcription, so expressed TCRB transcripts were sequenced. The method was immunoSEQ multiplex PCR; TCRdb's version includes in-frame clones alone and lacks a portion of them. The repertoire consists of under 200,000 clones, with roughly 8% occurring once and the leading ten covering approximately 0.56%. As concerns this clone: Its antigen is undetermined.

The V and J ends lost 1 base and 8 bases respectively, with 11 bases between them. The CDR3 length is 13 residues. The germline gives CDR1 LGHNA, CDR2 YSLEER. Source material: central memory CD4+ T cells from blood. The sequence came from a woman aged 18-29 years with type 1 diabetes. The V and J genes are TRBV4-3 and TRBJ1-2, with D unresolved. The CDR3: CASSQAANRGYTF. In nucleotides, the CDR3 is TGCGCCAGCAGCCAAGCCGCGAATCGGGGCTACACCTTC.